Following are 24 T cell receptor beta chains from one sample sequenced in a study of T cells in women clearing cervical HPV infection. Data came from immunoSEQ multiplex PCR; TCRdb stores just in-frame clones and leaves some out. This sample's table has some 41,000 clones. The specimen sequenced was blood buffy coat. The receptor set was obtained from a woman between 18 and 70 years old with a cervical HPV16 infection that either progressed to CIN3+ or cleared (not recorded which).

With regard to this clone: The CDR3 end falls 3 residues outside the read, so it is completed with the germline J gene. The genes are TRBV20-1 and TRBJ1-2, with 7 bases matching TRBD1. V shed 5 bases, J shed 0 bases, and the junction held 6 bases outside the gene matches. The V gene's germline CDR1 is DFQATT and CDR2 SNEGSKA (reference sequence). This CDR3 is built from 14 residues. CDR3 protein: CSAEGTEANYGYTF. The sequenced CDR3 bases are TGCAGTGCTGAAGGGACAGAAGCTAACTATGGC.

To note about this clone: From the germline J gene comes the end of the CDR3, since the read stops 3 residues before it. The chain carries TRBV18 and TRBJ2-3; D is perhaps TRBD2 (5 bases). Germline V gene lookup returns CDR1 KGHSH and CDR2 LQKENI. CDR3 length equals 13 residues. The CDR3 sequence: CASSLGTGETQYF. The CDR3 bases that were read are TGTGCCAGCTCACTAGGAACCGGGGAGACG. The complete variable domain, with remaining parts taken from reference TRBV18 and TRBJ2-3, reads NAGVMQNPRHLVRRRGQEARLRCSPMKGHSHVYWYRQLPEEGLKFMVYLQKENIIDESGMPKERFSAEFPKEGPSILRIQQVVRGDSAAYFCASSLGTGETQYFGPGTRLTVL.

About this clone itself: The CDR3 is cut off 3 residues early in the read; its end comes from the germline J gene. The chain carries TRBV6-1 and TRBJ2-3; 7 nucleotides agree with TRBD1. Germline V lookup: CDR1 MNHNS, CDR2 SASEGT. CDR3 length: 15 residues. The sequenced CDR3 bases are TGTGCCAGCAGTGTCCCACAGGGGAGTGGGGAGACG. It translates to CASSVPQGSGET. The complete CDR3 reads CASSVPQGSGETQYF.

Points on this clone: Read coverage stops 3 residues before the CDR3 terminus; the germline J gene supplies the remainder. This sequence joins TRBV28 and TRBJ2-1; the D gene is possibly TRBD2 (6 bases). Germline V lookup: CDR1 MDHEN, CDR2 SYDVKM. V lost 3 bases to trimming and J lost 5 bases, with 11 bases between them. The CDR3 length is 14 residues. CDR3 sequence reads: CASSFSRRDNEQFF. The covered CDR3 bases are TGTGCCAGCAGTTTTTCCCGGAGGGACAATGAG.

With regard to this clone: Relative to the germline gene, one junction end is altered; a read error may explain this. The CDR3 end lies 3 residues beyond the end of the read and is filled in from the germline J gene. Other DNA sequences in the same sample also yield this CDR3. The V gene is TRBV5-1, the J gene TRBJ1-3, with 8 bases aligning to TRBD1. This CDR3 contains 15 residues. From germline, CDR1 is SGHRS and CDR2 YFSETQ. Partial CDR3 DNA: TGCGCCAGCAGCGATGGGACAGGCTCTGGAAACACA. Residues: CASSDGTGSGNT. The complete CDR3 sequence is CASSDGTGSGNTIYF.

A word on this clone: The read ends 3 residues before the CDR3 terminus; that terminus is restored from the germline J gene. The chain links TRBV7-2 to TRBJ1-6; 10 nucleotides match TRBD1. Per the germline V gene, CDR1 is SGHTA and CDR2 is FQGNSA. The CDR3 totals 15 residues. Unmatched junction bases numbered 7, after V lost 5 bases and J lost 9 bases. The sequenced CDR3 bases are TGTGCCAGCAGCCCTACGGGACAGGGGTTTTCACCC. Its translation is CASSPTGQGFSP. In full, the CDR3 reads CASSPTGQGFSPLHF.

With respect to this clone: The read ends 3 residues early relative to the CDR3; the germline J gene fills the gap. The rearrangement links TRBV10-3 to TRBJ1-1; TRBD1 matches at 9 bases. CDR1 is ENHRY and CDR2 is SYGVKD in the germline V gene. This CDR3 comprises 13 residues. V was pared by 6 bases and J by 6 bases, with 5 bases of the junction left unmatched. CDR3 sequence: CAIREGQGPEAFF. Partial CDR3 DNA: TGTGCCATCAGGGAGGGACAGGGCCCTGAA.

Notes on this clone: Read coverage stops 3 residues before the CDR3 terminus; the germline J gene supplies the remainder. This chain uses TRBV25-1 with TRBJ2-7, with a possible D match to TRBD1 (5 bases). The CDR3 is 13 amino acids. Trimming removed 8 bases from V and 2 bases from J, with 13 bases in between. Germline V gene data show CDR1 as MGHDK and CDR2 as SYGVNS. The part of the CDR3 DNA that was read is TGTGCCAGCGGATCAGGGCTCCCCTACGAG. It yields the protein CASGSGLPYE. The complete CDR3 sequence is CASGSGLPYEQYF.

The CDR3 loop reads CASSEGLNTEAFF. The sequenced part of the CDR3 DNA is TGCGCCAGCAGCGAGGGGTTGAACACTGAA. J is TRBJ1-1 and V is TRBV5-1; TRBD1 might be the D (5 bases). The CDR3 end is not reached by the read, which stops 3 residues before it; the germline J gene fills it in. This CDR3 contains 13 residues. The V end was cut by 4 bases, the J end by 0 bases, with 7 bases between. Germline CDR1 SGHRS, CDR2 YFSETQ.

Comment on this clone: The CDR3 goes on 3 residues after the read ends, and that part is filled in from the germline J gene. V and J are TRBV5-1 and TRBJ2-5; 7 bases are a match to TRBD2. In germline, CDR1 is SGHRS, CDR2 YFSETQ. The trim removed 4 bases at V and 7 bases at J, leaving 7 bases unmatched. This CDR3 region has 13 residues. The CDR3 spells CASSLAGEGTQYF. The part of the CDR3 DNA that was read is TGCGCCAGCAGCCTCGCGGGAGAGGGGACC.

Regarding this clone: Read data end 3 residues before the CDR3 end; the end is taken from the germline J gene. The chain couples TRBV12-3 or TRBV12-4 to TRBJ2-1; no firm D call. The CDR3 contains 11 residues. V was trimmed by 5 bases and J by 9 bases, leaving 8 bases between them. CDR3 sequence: CASSVAAEQFF. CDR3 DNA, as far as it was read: TGTGCCAGCAGTGTGGCTGCTGAG.

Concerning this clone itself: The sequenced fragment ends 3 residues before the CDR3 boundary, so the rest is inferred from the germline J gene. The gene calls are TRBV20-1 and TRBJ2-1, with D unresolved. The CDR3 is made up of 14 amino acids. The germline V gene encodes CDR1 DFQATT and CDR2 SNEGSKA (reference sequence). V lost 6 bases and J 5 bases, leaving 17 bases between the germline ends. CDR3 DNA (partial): TGCAGTGCCAAACACGTCGACAACAACAATGAG. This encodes CSAKHVDNNNE. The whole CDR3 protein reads CSAKHVDNNNEQFF.

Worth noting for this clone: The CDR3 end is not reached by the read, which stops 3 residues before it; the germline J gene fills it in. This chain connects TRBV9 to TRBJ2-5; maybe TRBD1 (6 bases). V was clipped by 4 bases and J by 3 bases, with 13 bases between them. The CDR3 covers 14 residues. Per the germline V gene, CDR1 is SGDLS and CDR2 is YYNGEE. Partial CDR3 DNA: TGTGCCAGCAGCTTAACCACAGGGAAAGAGACC. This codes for CASSLTTGKET. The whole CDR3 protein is CASSLTTGKETQYF.

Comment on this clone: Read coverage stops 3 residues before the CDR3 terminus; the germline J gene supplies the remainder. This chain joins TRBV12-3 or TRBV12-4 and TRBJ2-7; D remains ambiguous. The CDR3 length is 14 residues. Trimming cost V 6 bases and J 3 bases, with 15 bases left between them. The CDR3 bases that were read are TGTGCCAGCAGCTTTATGCCAGGATACTACGAG. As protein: CASSFMPGYYE. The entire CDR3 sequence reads CASSFMPGYYEQYF.

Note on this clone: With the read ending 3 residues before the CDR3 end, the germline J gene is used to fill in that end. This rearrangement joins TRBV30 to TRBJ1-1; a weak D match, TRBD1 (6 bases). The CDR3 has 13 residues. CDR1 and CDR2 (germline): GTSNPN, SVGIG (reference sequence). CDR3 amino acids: CAWSRQTGREAFF. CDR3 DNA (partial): TGTGCCTGGAGTAGGCAAACAGGGCGAGAA.

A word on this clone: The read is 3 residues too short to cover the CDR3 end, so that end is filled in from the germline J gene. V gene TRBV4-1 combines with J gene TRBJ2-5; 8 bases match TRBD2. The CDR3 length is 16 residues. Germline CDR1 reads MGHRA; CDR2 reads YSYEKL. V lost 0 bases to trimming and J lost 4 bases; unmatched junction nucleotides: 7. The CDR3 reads CASSQDLAGRVETQYF. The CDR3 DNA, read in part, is TGCGCCAGCAGCCAAGATTTAGCGGGAAGGGTAGAGACC.

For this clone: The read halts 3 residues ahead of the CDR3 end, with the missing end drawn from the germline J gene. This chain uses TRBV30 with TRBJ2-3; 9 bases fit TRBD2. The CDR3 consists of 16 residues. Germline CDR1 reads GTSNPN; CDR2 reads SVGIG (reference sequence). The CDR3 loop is CAWSVGGGGRVETQYF. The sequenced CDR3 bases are TGTGCCTGGAGTGTAGGGGGTGGCGGGAGGGTGGAGACG.

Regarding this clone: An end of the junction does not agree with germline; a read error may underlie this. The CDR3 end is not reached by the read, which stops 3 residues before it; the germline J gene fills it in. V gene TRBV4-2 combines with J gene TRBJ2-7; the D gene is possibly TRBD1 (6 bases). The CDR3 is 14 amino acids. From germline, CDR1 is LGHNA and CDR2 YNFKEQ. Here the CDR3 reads CASSQGRGDYEQYF. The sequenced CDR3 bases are TGCGCCAGCAGCCAGGGCAGGGGCGACTACGAG.

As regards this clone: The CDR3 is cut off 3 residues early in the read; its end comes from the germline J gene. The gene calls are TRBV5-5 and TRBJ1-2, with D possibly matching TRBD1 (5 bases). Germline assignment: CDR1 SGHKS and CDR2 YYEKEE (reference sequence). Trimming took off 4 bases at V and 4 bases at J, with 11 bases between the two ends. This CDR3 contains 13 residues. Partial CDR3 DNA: TGTGCCAGCAGCCCAGGGTTCTTCTATGGC. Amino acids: CASSPGFFYG. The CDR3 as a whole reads CASSPGFFYGYTF.

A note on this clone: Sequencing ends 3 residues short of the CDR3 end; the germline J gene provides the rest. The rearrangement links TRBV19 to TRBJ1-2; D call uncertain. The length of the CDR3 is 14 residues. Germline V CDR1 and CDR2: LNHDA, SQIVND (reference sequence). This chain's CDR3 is CASSTHSSYNDYTF. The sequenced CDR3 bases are TGTGCCAGTAGTACCCACAGCTCCTACAATGAC.

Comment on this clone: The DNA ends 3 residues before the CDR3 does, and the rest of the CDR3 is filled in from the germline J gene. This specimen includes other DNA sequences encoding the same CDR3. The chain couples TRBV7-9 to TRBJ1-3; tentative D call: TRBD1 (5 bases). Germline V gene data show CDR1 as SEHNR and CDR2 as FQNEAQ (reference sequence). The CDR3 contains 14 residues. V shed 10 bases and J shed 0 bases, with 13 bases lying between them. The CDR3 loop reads CAIDEGSSGNTIYF. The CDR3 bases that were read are TGTGCCATCGACGAGGGGAGCTCTGGAAACACC.

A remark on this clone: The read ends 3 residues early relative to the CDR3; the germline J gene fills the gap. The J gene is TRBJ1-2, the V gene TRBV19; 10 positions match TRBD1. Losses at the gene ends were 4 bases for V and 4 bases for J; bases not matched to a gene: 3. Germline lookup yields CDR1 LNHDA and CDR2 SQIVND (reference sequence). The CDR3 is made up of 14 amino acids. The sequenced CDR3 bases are TGTGCCAGTAGTAATGACAGGGGGCCCTATGGC. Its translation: CASSNDRGPYG. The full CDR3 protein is CASSNDRGPYGYTF.

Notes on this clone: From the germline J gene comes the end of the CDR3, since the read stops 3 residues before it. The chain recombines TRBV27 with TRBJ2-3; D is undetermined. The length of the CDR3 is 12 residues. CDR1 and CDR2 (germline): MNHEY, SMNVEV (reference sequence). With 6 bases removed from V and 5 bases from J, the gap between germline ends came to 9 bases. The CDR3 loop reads CASRTAVDTQYF. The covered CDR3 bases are TGTGCCAGCAGAACGGCGGTAGATACG.

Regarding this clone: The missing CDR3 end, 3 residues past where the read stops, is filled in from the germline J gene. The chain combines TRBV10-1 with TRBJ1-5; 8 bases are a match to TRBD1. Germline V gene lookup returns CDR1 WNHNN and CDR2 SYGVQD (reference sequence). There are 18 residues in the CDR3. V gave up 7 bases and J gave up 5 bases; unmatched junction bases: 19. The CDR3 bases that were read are TGCGCCAGCACTCTACAACAGGGGGGCCTAAGAACCCATCAGCCC. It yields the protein CASTLQQGGLRTHQP. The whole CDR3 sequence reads CASTLQQGGLRTHQPQHF.